This entry lists 4 T cell receptor beta chains sequenced from one sample in a study of blood T cell repertoires in COVID-19. The repertoire was sequenced with immunoSEQ multiplex PCR; TCRdb's copy has only in-frame clones and lacks some. The table shows about 260,000 clones, with approximately 88% occurring only once. The material sequenced was peripheral blood. These receptors all stem from a woman aged 70 to 79 with COVID-19, enrolled during active disease.

The chain links TRBV28 to TRBJ2-3; 8 nucleotides line up with TRBD1. CDR3 length equals 15 residues. Germline V gene data show CDR1 as MDHEN and CDR2 as SYDVKM. J lost 5 bases, V lost 6 bases, and 10 bases had no gene match. CDR3 in amino acids: CASSLGGQGQDTQYF. The CDR3 nucleotides read TGTGCCAGCAGCCTGGGAGGACAGGGCCAAGATACGCAGTATTTT.

This clone was detected ten times or more. J is TRBJ2-1 and V is TRBV15; TRBD2 aligns across 12 bases. V shed 5 bases and J 8 bases; nucleotides not matched to a gene: 22. Per germline, CDR1 LNHNV and CDR2 YYDKDF (reference sequence). There are 20 residues in the CDR3. CDR3 in DNA: TGTGCCACCAGCCCGATCGCGGGACTAGCGGGCAAAATGGTCGTGGATGAGCAGTTCTTC. It translates to CATSPIAGLAGKMVVDEQFF.

V is TRBV2 and J is TRBJ2-7; 13 bases match TRBD2. Germline V CDR1 and CDR2: SNHLY, FYNNEI. The CDR3 has 16 residues. With V trimmed by 5 bases and J by 3 bases, 7 bases remained unmatched. For the CDR3, the DNA is TGTGCCAGCAGTCGCTTACTAGCGGGAGGGTTCTACGAGCAGTACTTC. This encodes CASSRLLAGGFYEQYF.

This clone was counted once. This sequence joins TRBV28 and TRBJ2-7; perhaps TRBD1 as D (6 bases). Germline values: CDR1 MDHEN, CDR2 SYDVKM. Trimming shortened V by 5 bases and J by 1 base, and 15 bases separated the two germline ends. This CDR3 comprises 15 residues. The CDR3 here is CASSRNQQGSYEQYF. CDR3 coding DNA: TGTGCCAGCAGTCGAAACCAACAGGGTTCCTACGAGCAGTACTTC.